These 9 T cell receptor beta chains share one sample of origin, sequenced in a study of lymphopenia after photon versus proton radiotherapy. Libraries were prepared by immunoSEQ multiplex PCR; TCRdb keeps only in-frame clonotypes and omits some of them. The repertoire includes tens of thousands of clones, 85% to 90% of them detected once, and 5% to 8.5% sits in the top ten. Here the sequenced sample was peripheral blood, taken from a patient treated with proton-based radiotherapy. The receptor set was obtained from a woman in her seventies with pancreatic cancer. Some clones in this sample may be carry-over from other donors' samples.

The CDR3 is CASSESETSVGSFSTDTQYF. In DNA, the CDR3 is TGCGCCAGCAGTGAGTCGGAGACTAGCGTGGGTTCCTTTAGCACAGATACGCAGTATTTT. V gene TRBV10-1 combines with J gene TRBJ2-3; TRBD2 matches 8 bases. The V gene's germline CDR1 is WNHNN and CDR2 SYGVQD (reference sequence). The CDR3 is 20 amino acids. J gave up 0 bases and V 0 bases, and 14 bases lay outside the gene matches.

This chain connects TRBV10-1 to TRBJ1-2, with TRBD1 identical over 7 bases. The CDR3 consists of 17 residues. Germline V gene data show CDR1 as WNHNN and CDR2 as SYGVQD (reference sequence). V lost 1 base, J lost 3 bases, and 11 bases stayed unmatched. The CDR3 loop reads CASSELVFEGADYGYTF. CDR3 DNA: TGCGCCAGCAGTGAGTTGGTGTTTGAGGGGGCAGACTATGGCTACACCTTC.

The rearrangement joins TRBV6-1 to TRBJ2-2, with 7 bases matching TRBD2. The CDR3 has 14 amino acids. Germline V gives CDR1 MNHNS, CDR2 SASEGT. With V trimmed by 1 base and J by 5 bases, 1 base remained unmatched. The CDR3 here is CASSEGGGTGELFF. CDR3 bases: TGTGCCAGCAGTGAAGGCGGGGGTACCGGGGAGCTGTTTTTT.

CDR3 protein: CASSFKLSYNEQFF. In nucleotides, the CDR3 is TGTGCCAGCAGTTTCAAGCTATCCTACAATGAGCAGTTCTTC. The chain is built from TRBV27 and TRBJ2-1; D gene unclear. Germline-derived CDR1 and CDR2 are MNHEY and SMNVEV (reference sequence). The CDR3 has 14 amino acids. With 3 bases removed from V and 1 base from J, the gap between germline ends came to 7 bases.

The J gene is TRBJ1-5, the V gene TRBV5-4; D may be TRBD1 (5 bases). In germline, CDR1 is SGHNT, CDR2 YYREEE (reference sequence). Trimming took 4 bases from V and 3 from J, leaving 20 bases between them. The CDR3 contains 17 residues. In DNA form, the CDR3 reads TGTGCCAGCAGCCAAGTCTTCACAGGCCGGATCAATCAGCCCCAGCATTTT. It is translated as CASSQVFTGRINQPQHF.

CDR3 loop: CASSFAGSDEQFF. CDR3 DNA: TGTGCCAGCAGCTTTGCCGGGTCCGATGAGCAGTTCTTC. The rearrangement joins TRBV7-2 to TRBJ2-1; no reliable D call. V was shortened by 3 bases and J by 8 bases, with 11 bases between the two germline ends. The CDR3 covers 13 residues. In germline, CDR1 is SGHTA, CDR2 FQGNSA.

This clone was counted a single time. This rearrangement joins TRBV18 to TRBJ1-4; D possibly corresponds to TRBD1 (5 bases). V was cut by 3 bases and J by 5 bases, with 10 bases left in between. The V gene's germline CDR1 is KGHSH and CDR2 LQKENI. This CDR3 comprises 14 residues. CDR3 loop: CASSPDSNNEKLFF. Written as DNA, the CDR3 is TGTGCCAGCTCACCTGACAGCAACAATGAAAAACTGTTTTTT.

This chain links TRBV13 with TRBJ2-7, with 14 bases that match TRBD2. This CDR3 comprises 15 residues. The ends lost 4 bases at V and 4 bases at J; junction bases unmatched: 3. Germline V CDR1 and CDR2: PRHDT, FYEKMQ (reference sequence). The CDR3 here is CASSSWTSGRYEQYF. CDR3 DNA: TGTGCCAGCAGCTCCTGGACTAGCGGGAGGTACGAGCAGTACTTC. Looking up the rest from reference TRBV13 and TRBJ2-7 gives the full variable domain: AAGVIQSPRHLIKEKRETATLKCYPIPRHDTVYWYQQGPGQDPQFLISFYEKMQSDKGSIPDRFSAQQFSDYHSELNMSSLELGDSALYFCASSSWTSGRYEQYFGPGTRLTVT.

The genes are TRBV15 and TRBJ1-4; D gene ambiguous. Germline V gene sequence: CDR1 LNHNV, CDR2 YYDKDF (reference sequence). Trimming pared 0 bases from V and 8 bases from J, leaving 16 bases between. The length of the CDR3 is 16 residues. The CDR3 loop is CATSRDRAGGREKLFF. CDR3 coding DNA: TGTGCCACCAGCAGAGATCGTGCGGGAGGGAGGGAAAAACTGTTTTTT.